The text below deals with one T cell receptor beta chain. Its antigen is currently unknown. This sample was included in a study of blood T cells in healthy people across ages. Study-wide points: Both higher diversity and more naive CD4+ cells marked long-lived donors when set against aged donors. TCR beta diversity was tightly associated with the proportion of naive T cells. With age, beta diversity per million T cells declined roughly linearly, significantly by roughly 40.

Then a second PCR, running about 6 to 11 cycles, was carried out with a sample-barcoded 5' primer and a J-beta primer mix. Every cDNA was tagged by a template-switch adaptor with 12 random nucleotides. TCRdb passed the 5' RACE reads through MiXCR, listing each CDR3 protein once. Among fewer than 2,000,000 distinct CDR3 sequences listed, 30% to 40% were seen once. The sequence came from a human donor in good health. Sequencing was performed on blood.

The CDR3 here is CSVGGVGETHYNEQFF. The CDR3 coding sequence is TGCAGCGTGGGGGGGGTTGGAGAGACCCACTACAATGAGCAGTTCTTC. The chain recombines TRBV29-1 with TRBJ2-1; 7 bases align to TRBD2. Unmatched junction bases numbered 14, after V lost 6 bases and J lost 3 bases. The CDR3 has 16 amino acids. Germline lookup yields CDR1 SQVTM and CDR2 ANQGSEA.